This T cell receptor (beta chain) was observed in a study of T cell responses to AZD1222 COVID-19 vaccine. Trimming removed 3 bases from V and 0 bases from J; junction bases left unmatched: 11. The CDR3 is made up of 18 amino acids. Germline-derived CDR1 and CDR2 are SGHRS and YFSETQ. Sequencing used immunoSEQ multiplex PCR; TCRdb keeps in-frame clones, though not all of them. The table has some 130,000 clones, 80% to 90% seen once. This chain joins TRBV5-1 and TRBJ2-1; 8 bases map to TRBD1. The TCR comes from an adult in good health. Sequenced here: peripheral blood, sampled on day 0 of AZD1222 vaccination. Here the CDR3 DNA reads TGCGCCAGCAGCTGGGGGACAGGAGACTTCCGCTCCTACAATGAGCAGTTCTTC. Its protein is CASSWGTGDFRSYNEQFF.